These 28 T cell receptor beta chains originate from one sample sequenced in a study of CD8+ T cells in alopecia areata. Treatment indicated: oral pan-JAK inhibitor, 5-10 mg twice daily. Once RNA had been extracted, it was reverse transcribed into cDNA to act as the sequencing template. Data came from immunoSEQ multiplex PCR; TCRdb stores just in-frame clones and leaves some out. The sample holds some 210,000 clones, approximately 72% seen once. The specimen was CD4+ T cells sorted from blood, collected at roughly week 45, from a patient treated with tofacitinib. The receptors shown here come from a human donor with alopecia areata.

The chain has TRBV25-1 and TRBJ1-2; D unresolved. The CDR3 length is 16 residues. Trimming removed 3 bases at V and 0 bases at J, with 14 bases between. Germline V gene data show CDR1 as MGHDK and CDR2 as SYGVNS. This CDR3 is CASSDHRRQTNYGYTF. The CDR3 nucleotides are TGTGCCAGCAGTGATCATAGACGGCAGACTAACTATGGCTACACCTTC.

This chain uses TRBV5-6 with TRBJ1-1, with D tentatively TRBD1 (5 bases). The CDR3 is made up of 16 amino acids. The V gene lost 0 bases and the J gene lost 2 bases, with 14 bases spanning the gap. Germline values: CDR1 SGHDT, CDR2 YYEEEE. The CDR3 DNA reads TGTGCCAGCAGCTTGGAACCCCAGGGTCGTAACACTGAAGCTTTCTTT. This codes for CASSLEPQGRNTEAFF.

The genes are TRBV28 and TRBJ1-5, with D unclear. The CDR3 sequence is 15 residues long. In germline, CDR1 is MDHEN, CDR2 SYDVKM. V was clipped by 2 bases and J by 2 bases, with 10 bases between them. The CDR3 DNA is TGTGCCAGCAGTTTACCGGTGTCAGGCAATCAGCCCCAGCATTTT. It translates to CASSLPVSGNQPQHF.

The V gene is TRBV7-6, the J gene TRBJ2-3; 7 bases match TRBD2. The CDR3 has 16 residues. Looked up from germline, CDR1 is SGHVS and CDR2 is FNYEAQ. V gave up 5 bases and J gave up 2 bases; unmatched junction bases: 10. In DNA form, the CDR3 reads TGTGCCAGCAGCCCCCGAGTGGGGGGGGACACAGATACGCAGTATTTT. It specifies CASSPRVGGDTDTQYF.

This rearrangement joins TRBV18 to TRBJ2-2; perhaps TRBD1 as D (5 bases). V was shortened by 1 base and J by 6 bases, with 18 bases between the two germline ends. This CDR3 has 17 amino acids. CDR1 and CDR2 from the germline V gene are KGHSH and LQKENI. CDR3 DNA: TGTGCCAGCTCACCACTGCATGGCCAGCGCAGGGCCGGGGAGCTGTTTTTT. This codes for CASSPLHGQRRAGELFF.

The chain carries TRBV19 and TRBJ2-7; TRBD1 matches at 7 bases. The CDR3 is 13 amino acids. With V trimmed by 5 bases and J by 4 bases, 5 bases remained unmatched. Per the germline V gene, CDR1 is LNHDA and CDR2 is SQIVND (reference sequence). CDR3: CASSSSDRYEQYF. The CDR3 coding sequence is TGTGCCAGTAGTTCCTCGGACAGGTACGAGCAGTACTTC. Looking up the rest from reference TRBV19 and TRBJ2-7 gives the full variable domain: DGGITQSPKYLFRKEGQNVTLSCEQNLNHDAMYWYRQDPGQGLRLIYYSQIVNDFQKGDIAEGYSVSREKKESFPLTVTSAQKNPTAFYLCASSSSDRYEQYFGPGTRLTVT.

In nucleotides, the CDR3 is TGTGCTAGTGGTTTGCTCCGACTAGCGGGGGGAGTCCGGCCGACAGATACGCAGTATTTT. This translates into CASGLLRLAGGVRPTDTQYF. This chain joins TRBV12-5 and TRBJ2-3; TRBD2 agrees at 13 bases. V shed 2 bases and J 3 bases; nucleotides not matched to a gene: 14. Germline V gene sequence: CDR1 LGHNT, CDR2 FRNRAP. The CDR3 spans 20 residues.

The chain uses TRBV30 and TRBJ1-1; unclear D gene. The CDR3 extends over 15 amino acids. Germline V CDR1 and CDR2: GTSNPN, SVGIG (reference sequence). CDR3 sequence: CALVLMRTMNTEAFF. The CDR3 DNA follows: TGTGCATTGGTGTTGATGAGAACCATGAACACTGAAGCTTTCTTT.

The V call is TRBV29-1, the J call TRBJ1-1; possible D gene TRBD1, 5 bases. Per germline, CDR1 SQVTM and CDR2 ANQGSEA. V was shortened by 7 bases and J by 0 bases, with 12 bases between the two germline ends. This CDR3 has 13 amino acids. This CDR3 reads CSASGIMNTEAFF. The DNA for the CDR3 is TGCAGCGCATCAGGGATTATGAACACTGAAGCTTTCTTT. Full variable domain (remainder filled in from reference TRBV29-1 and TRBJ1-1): SAVISQKPSRDICQRGTSLTIQCQVDSQVTMMFWYRQQPGQSLTLIATANQGSEATYESGFVIDKFPISRPNLTFSTLTVSNMSPEDSSIYLCSASGIMNTEAFFGQGTRLTVV.

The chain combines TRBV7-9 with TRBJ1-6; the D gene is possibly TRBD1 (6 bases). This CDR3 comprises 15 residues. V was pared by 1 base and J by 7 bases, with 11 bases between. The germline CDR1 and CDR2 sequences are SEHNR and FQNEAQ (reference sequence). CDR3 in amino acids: CASSLGVGQNSPLHF. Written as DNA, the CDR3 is TGTGCCAGCAGCTTAGGGGTTGGACAGAATTCACCCCTCCACTTT.

The CDR3 region has the DNA TGTGCCTGGAATTCCAAGGGCAATCAGCCCCAGCATTTT. Amino acids: CAWNSKGNQPQHF. The chain has TRBV30 and TRBJ1-5; no clear D. The CDR3 has 13 residues. Trimming left V 4 bases short and J 2 bases short, with 9 bases between. In germline, CDR1 is GTSNPN, CDR2 SVGIG (reference sequence).

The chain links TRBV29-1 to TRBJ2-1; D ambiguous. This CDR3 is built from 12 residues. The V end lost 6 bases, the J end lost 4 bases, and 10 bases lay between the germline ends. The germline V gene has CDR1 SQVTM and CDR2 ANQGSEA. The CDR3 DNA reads TGCAGCGTCAGGATTGATTACAATGAGCAGTTCTTC. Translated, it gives CSVRIDYNEQFF.

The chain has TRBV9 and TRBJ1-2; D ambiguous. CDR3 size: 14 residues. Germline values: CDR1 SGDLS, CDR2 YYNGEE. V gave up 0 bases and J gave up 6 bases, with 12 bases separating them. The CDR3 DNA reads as TGTGCCAGCAGCGTAGGTGAAGACATTCATGGCTACACCTTC. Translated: CASSVGEDIHGYTF.

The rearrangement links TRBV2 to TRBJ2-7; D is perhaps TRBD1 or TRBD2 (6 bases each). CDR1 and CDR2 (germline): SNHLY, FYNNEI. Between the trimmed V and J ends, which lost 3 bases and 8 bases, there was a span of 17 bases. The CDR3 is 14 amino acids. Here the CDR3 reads CASSEQGGQSQQYF. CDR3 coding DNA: TGTGCCAGCAGTGAGCAGGGAGGACAGTCTCAGCAGTACTTC.

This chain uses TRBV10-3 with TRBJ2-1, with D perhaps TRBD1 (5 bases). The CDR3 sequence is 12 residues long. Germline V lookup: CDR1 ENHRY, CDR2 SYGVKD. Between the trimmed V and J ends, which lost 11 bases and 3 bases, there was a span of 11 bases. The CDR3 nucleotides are TGTGCCCCCGGCAGGGTCTACAATGAGCAGTTCTTC. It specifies CAPGRVYNEQFF.

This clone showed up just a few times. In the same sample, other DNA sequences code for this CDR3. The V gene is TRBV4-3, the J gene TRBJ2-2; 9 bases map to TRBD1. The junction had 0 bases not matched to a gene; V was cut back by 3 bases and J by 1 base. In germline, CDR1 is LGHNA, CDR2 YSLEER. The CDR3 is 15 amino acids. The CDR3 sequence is CASSQTGGNTGELFF. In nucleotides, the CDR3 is TGCGCCAGCAGCCAGACAGGGGGGAACACCGGGGAGCTGTTTTTT.

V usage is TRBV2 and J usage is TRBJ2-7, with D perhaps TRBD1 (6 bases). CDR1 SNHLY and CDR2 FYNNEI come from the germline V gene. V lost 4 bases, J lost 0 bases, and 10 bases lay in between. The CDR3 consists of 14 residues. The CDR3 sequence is CASSAGTSSYEQYF. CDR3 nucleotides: TGTGCCAGCAGTGCCGGGACAAGCTCCTACGAGCAGTACTTC.

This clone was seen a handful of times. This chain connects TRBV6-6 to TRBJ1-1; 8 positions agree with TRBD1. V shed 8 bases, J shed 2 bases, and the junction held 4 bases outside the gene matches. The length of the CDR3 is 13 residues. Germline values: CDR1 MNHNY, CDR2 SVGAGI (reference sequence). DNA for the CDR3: TGTGCCAGCTCTACAGGGGGTAACACTGAAGCTTTCTTT. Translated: CASSTGGNTEAFF.

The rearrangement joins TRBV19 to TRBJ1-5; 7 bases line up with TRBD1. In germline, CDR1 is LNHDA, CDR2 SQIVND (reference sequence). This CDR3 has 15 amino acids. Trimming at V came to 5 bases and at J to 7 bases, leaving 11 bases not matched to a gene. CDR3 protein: CASSSQMTGHQPQHF. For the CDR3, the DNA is TGTGCCAGTAGTTCCCAAATGACAGGGCACCAGCCCCAGCATTTT.

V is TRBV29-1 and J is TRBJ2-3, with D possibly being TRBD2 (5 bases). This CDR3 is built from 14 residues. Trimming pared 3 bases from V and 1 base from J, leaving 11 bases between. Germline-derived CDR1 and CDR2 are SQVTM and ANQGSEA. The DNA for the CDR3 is TGCAGCGTTGACCTCGGAGCGGGCACAGATACGCAGTATTTT. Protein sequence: CSVDLGAGTDTQYF.

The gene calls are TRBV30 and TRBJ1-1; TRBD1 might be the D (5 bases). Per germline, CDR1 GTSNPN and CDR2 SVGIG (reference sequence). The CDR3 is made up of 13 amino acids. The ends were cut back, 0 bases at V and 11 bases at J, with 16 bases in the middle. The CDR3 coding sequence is TGTGCCTGGAGTGTACGGTCCGACAGTCGTGCTTTCTTT. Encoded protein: CAWSVRSDSRAFF.

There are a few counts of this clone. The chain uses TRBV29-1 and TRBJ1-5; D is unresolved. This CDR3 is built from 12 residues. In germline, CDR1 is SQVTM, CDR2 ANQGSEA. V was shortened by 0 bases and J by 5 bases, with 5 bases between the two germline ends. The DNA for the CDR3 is TGCAGCGTTGAAGACGCGGATCAGCCCCAGCATTTT. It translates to CSVEDADQPQHF.

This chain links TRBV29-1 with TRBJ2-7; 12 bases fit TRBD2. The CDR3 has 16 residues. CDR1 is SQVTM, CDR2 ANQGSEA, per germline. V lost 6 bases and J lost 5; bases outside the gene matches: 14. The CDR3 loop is CSVAKASSGGANEQYF. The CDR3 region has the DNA TGCAGCGTGGCCAAGGCCTCTAGCGGGGGGGCCAACGAGCAGTACTTC.

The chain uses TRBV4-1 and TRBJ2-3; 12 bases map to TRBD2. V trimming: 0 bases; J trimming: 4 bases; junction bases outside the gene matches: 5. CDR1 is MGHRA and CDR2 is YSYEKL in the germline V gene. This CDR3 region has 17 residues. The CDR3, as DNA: TGCGCCAGCAGCCAAGAACCGCTAGCGGGGGGGCCAGATACGCAGTATTTT. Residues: CASSQEPLAGGPDTQYF.

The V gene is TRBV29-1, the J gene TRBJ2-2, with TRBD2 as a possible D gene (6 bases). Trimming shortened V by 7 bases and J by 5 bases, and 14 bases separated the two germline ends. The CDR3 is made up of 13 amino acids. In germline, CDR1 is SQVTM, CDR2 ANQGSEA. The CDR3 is CSGATGGTGELFF. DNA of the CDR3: TGCAGCGGGGCCACAGGAGGGACCGGGGAGCTGTTTTTT.

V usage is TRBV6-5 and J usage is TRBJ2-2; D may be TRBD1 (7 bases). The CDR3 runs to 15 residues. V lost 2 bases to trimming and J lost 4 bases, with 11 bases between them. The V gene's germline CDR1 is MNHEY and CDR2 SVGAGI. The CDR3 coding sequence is TGTGCCAGCAGTTACAACAGGGGAGGCACCGGGGAGCTGTTTTTT. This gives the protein CASSYNRGGTGELFF.

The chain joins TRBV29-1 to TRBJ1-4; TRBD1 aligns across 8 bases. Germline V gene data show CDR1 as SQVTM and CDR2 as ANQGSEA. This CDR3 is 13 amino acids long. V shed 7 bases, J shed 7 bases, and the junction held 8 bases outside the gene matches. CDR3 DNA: TGCAGCGCCCTGGACAGGGAAGGTGAAAAACTGTTTTTT. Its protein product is CSALDREGEKLFF. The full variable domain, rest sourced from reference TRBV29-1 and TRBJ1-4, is SAVISQKPSRDICQRGTSLTIQCQVDSQVTMMFWYRQQPGQSLTLIATANQGSEATYESGFVIDKFPISRPNLTFSTLTVSNMSPEDSSIYLCSALDREGEKLFFGSGTQLSVL.

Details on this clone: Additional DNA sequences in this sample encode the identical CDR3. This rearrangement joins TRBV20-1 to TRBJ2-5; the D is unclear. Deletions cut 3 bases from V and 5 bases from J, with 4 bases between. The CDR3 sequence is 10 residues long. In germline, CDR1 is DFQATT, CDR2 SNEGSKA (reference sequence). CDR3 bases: TGCAGTGCTAGTAGTGAGACCCAGTACTTC. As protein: CSASSETQYF.